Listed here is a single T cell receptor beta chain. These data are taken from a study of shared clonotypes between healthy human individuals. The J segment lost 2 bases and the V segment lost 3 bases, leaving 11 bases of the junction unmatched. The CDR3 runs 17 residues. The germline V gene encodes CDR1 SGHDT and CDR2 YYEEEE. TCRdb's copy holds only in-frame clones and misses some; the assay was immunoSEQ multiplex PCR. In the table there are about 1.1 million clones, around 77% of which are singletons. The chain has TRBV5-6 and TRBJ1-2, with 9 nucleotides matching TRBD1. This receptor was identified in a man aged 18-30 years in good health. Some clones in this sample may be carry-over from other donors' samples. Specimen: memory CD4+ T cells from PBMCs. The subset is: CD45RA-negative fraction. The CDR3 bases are TGTGCCAGCAGCTGGTCGGGACAGGGTATGAAAAACTATGGCTACACCTTC. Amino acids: CASSWSGQGMKNYGYTF. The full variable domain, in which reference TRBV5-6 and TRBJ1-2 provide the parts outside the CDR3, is DAGVTQSPTHLIKTRGQQVTLRCSPKSGHDTVSWYQQALGQGPQFIFQYYEEEERQRGNFPDRFSGHQFPNYSSELNVNALLLGDSALYLCASSWSGQGMKNYGYTFGSGTRLTVV.